A selection of T cell receptor beta chains follows, all from one sample in a study of shared clonotypes between healthy human individuals. This table comes from immunoSEQ multiplex PCR, and its TCRdb copy is limited to in-frame clones, with some not included. The sample contains about 500,000 clones, 60% to 80% of which appear only once. Sequences were obtained from PBMCs. The receptor set was obtained from a woman aged 35 to 49 in good health. Some clones in this sample may be carry-over from other donors' samples. CDR3s include the opening cysteine and the closing phenylalanine or tryptophan. A D gene is named only where the DNA matches it firmly. Rows may omit the clone size; those that give it use once, few, many or a size class.

CDR3 protein	CDR3 DNA	D gene	J gene	V gene	clone size
CASSLQRTQYF	TGTGCCAGCAGCTTACAGCGGACGCAGTATTTT	.	TRBJ2-3	TRBV13	.
CASRQGADQPQHF	TGTGCCAGCCGGCAGGGGGCAGATCAGCCCCAGCATTTT	TRBD1	TRBJ1-5	TRBV28	.
CASSLLTGLAGIVF	TGTGCCAGCAGTTTATTGACAGGACTAGCGGGTATAGTCTTC	TRBD2	TRBJ2-7	TRBV28	.
CASSSILAGGAGELFF	TGCGCCAGCAGCTCAATACTAGCGGGAGGCGCCGGGGAGCTGTTTTTT	TRBD2	TRBJ2-2	TRBV5-1	.
CASSQEVQGNTGELFF	TGCGCCAGCAGCCAAGAAGTCCAGGGGAACACCGGGGAGCTGTTTTTT	.	TRBJ2-2	TRBV4-3	.
CASSYEGTGELFF	TGTGCCAGCAGTTACGAAGGCACCGGGGAGCTGTTTTTT	.	TRBJ2-2	TRBV6-5	.
CASSRGGSYGYTF	TGTGCCAGCAGCCGAGGGGGGAGCTATGGCTACACCTTC	.	TRBJ1-2	TRBV11-2	.
CANLRVGTGELFF	TGTGCCAACCTCAGGGTAGGCACCGGGGAGCTGTTTTTT	.	TRBJ2-2	TRBV5-8	.
CASSLLGQGGYTF	TGCGCCAGCAGCTTGCTCGGACAAGGAGGCTACACCTTC	.	TRBJ1-2	TRBV5-1	few
CASRTGTVEKLFF	TGTGCCAGCAGAACCGGGACAGTAGAAAAACTGTTTTTT	TRBD1	TRBJ1-4	TRBV2	.
CASRPPGRSNSPLHF	TGTGCCAGCAGGCCCCCGGGACGTTCTAATTCACCCCTCCACTTT	.	TRBJ1-6	TRBV27	.
CASSEPGGQYEQYF	TGTGCCAGCAGTGAACCAGGGGGCCAGTACGAGCAGTACTTC	TRBD1	TRBJ2-7	TRBV25-1	.
CASSVGLGREPDQPQHF	TGTGCCAGCAGCGTTGGCCTCGGCAGGGAGCCCGATCAGCCCCAGCATTTT	.	TRBJ1-5	TRBV7-6	once
CASSSDRSPYNEQFF	TGTGCCAGCAGCTCTGACAGGTCGCCCTACAATGAGCAGTTCTTC	.	TRBJ2-1	TRBV7-2	once
CASSVGLAGWETQYF	TGTGCCAGCAGCGTGGGACTAGCGGGGTGGGAGACCCAGTACTTC	TRBD2	TRBJ2-5	TRBV7-7	.
CASSQTSGSGDTQYF	TGTGCCAGCAGCCAGACTAGCGGGAGCGGGGATACGCAGTATTTT	TRBD2	TRBJ2-3	TRBV7-6	.
CASSKTSGDNEQFF	TGTGCCAGCAGCAAGACTAGCGGTGACAATGAGCAGTTCTTC	TRBD2	TRBJ2-1	TRBV7-6	.
CASSSTGGSNQPQHF	TGTGCCAGCAGTTCGACAGGGGGTAGCAATCAGCCCCAGCATTTT	TRBD1	TRBJ1-5	TRBV28	.
CASTGNNYEQYF	TGTGCCAGCACGGGGAATAACTACGAGCAGTACTTC	.	TRBJ2-7	TRBV6-5	once
CASSLNSLSYEQYF	TGTGCCAGCAGTTTGAATAGCCTCTCCTACGAGCAGTACTTC	.	TRBJ2-7	TRBV28	.
CASSDQRTGSRAFF	TGTGCCAGCAGCGACCAAAGAACAGGGTCTAGAGCTTTCTTT	.	TRBJ1-1	TRBV7-9	once
CAWSVGASGSSYEQYF	TGTGCCTGGAGTGTAGGGGCTAGCGGGAGCTCCTACGAGCAGTACTTC	TRBD2	TRBJ2-7	TRBV30	.
CASSISGYGETQYF	TGTGCCAGTAGTATTTCAGGGTACGGTGAGACCCAGTACTTC	.	TRBJ2-5	TRBV19	.
CASSETSGSGDEQFF	TGTGCCAGCAGCGAGACTAGCGGGAGTGGCGATGAGCAGTTCTTC	TRBD2	TRBJ2-1	TRBV6-4	.
CASSLGPRTGYEQYF	TGCGCCAGCAGCTTGGGCCCTCGGACGGGCTACGAGCAGTACTTC	.	TRBJ2-7	TRBV5-1	many
CASSRGQGEQYF	TGTGCCAGCAGCCGCGGACAGGGCGAGCAGTACTTC	TRBD1	TRBJ2-7	TRBV11-3	.
CASSLEGGVYEQYF	TGCGCCAGCAGCTTGGAGGGAGGAGTCTACGAGCAGTACTTC	.	TRBJ2-7	TRBV5-1	.
CASSLRWSRGEETQYF	TGTGCCAGCAGTTTAAGGTGGTCCCGTGGGGAAGAGACCCAGTACTTC	.	TRBJ2-5	TRBV27	few
CASSMGGGQPQHF	TGTGCCAGCAGTATGGGGGGAGGGCAGCCCCAGCATTTT	.	TRBJ1-5	TRBV25-1	.
CASSPRGQGSEQYF	TGTGCCAGCTCACCACGGGGACAGGGTAGCGAGCAGTACTTC	TRBD1	TRBJ2-7	TRBV18	.
CASSLGDWGEQYF	TGCGCCAGCAGCTTGGGGGACTGGGGTGAGCAGTACTTC	.	TRBJ2-7	TRBV5-1	.
CASRETGLQRREQYF	TGTGCCAGCAGGGAGACCGGACTGCAAAGGCGGGAGCAGTACTTC	.	TRBJ2-7	TRBV6-1	.
CASSLGSGTAHTDTQYF	TGTGCCAGCAGCCTAGGGTCCGGGACAGCCCACACAGATACGCAGTATTTT	TRBD1	TRBJ2-3	TRBV13	.
CASSYLREGGEQFF	TGTGCCAGCAGCTATTTGCGGGAGGGCGGTGAGCAGTTCTTC	TRBD2	TRBJ2-1	TRBV7-2	few
CASSTGTSPDTQYF	TGTGCCAGCAGCACCGGGACTAGCCCAGATACGCAGTATTTT	TRBD2	TRBJ2-3	TRBV7-2	.
CASSEGDQPQHF	TGTGCCAGTAGTGAGGGGGATCAGCCCCAGCATTTT	.	TRBJ1-5	TRBV19	.
CASSPRDQGFSSYEQYF	TGTGCCAGCAGCCCAAGGGACCAGGGCTTTTCCTCTTACGAGCAGTACTTC	.	TRBJ2-7	TRBV5-5	.
CASSEIGTGAETQYF	TGTGCCAGCAGTGAAATCGGGACAGGGGCAGAGACCCAGTACTTC	TRBD1	TRBJ2-5	TRBV6-1	.
CASSVGQTLENIQYF	TGCGCCAGCAGCGTGGGACAGACTCTCGAAAACATTCAGTACTTC	TRBD1	TRBJ2-4	TRBV5-1	.
CSVRAGGTYEQYF	TGCAGCGTTCGGGCTGGCGGAACCTACGAGCAGTACTTC	.	TRBJ2-7	TRBV29-1	.
CASSIKGTGETQYF	TGTGCCAGTAGTATAAAGGGGACAGGGGAGACCCAGTACTTC	TRBD1	TRBJ2-5	TRBV19	.
CATSRGTGTGRTDTQYF	TGTGCCACCAGCAGAGGGACCGGGACAGGGAGGACAGATACGCAGTATTTT	TRBD1	TRBJ2-3	TRBV15	once
CASSPNAIDEQYF	TGTGCCAGCAGTCCCAACGCGATAGACGAGCAGTACTTC	.	TRBJ2-7	TRBV28	.
CASSRQSEPQHF	TGTGCCAGCAGCCGTCAATCAGAGCCCCAGCATTTT	.	TRBJ1-5	TRBV5-4	.
CASSLVQGHGTGANVLTF	TGTGCCAGCAGCTTAGTGCAGGGGCATGGTACTGGGGCCAACGTCCTGACTTTC	.	TRBJ2-6	TRBV11-2	once
CASSLAGGPNEQFF	TGTGCCAGCTCCCTAGCGGGAGGGCCGAATGAGCAGTTCTTC	TRBD2	TRBJ2-1	TRBV6-4	many
CASQGLTSGGDRGLYEQYF	TGTGCCAGCCAAGGTCTCACCTCGGGGGGGGACAGGGGGCTCTACGAGCAGTACTTC	TRBD1	TRBJ2-7	TRBV28	few
CASTPRAGSSNQPQHF	TGTGCCAGCACCCCCAGGGCGGGGAGTAGCAATCAGCCCCAGCATTTT	.	TRBJ1-5	TRBV28	.
CAWSGEWGYTF	TGTGCCTGGAGTGGAGAGTGGGGCTACACCTTC	.	TRBJ1-2	TRBV30	.
CASSRGTGITNTEAFF	TGTGCCAGCAGCCGAGGGACAGGGATTACGAACACTGAAGCTTTCTTT	TRBD1	TRBJ1-1	TRBV7-2	.